Below, 8 T cell receptor beta chains from the same sample are listed, as sequenced in a study of cytomegalovirus exposure and HLA in healthy donors. PCR was performed using 60 Vbeta and 13 Jbeta primers. The assay was immunoSEQ multiplex PCR, and TCRdb's table has in-frame clones only and misses some. The table lists roughly 180,000 clones, about 85% of them singletons. Sequenced: PBMCs. These receptor sequences come from a boy aged 2-15 years in good health and CMV-seronegative.

The chain recombines TRBV9 with TRBJ2-2; D possibly corresponds to TRBD1 (5 bases). Germline V gene data show CDR1 as SGDLS and CDR2 as YYNGEE. V was clipped by 0 bases and J by 6 bases, with 9 bases between them. The CDR3 contains 14 residues. This CDR3 is CASSVDLRAGELFF. The CDR3 coding sequence is TGTGCCAGCAGCGTAGACCTCAGGGCCGGGGAGCTGTTTTTT.

This rearrangement joins TRBV7-3 to TRBJ2-1; a possible D gene is TRBD2 (5 bases). Germline V gives CDR1 SGHTA, CDR2 FQGTGA. The CDR3 runs to 15 residues. V was shortened by 1 base and J by 2 bases, with 9 bases between the two germline ends. This chain's CDR3 is CASSLRGSTYNEQFF. CDR3 bases: TGTGCCAGCAGCTTAAGAGGGAGTACCTACAATGAGCAGTTCTTC.

The chain is built from TRBV27 and TRBJ2-5; 9 bases match TRBD2. Germline CDR1 reads MNHEY; CDR2 reads SMNVEV (reference sequence). The J segment lost 5 bases and the V segment lost 2 bases, leaving 3 bases of the junction unmatched. The CDR3 covers 14 residues. The CDR3 reads CASSLVAGVETQYF. The CDR3 DNA follows: TGTGCCAGCAGTTTAGTAGCGGGGGTTGAGACCCAGTACTTC.

This clone was observed once. This rearrangement joins TRBV7-3 to TRBJ2-2, with TRBD1 as a possible D gene (5 bases). This CDR3 contains 12 residues. V was pared by 4 bases and J by 8 bases, with 8 bases between. The germline gives CDR1 SGHTA, CDR2 FQGTGA. The CDR3 loop reads CASSSPGGELFF. CDR3 DNA: TGTGCCAGCAGCTCCCCAGGGGGGGAGCTGTTTTTT.

This chain joins TRBV7-9 and TRBJ1-5; D is unclear. The CDR3 is 12 residues long. Germline loops: CDR1 SEHNR, CDR2 FQNEAQ (reference sequence). V was clipped by 5 bases and J by 3 bases, with 5 bases between them. The CDR3 reads CASSLPNQPQHF. The CDR3 coding sequence is TGTGCCAGCAGCCTCCCCAATCAGCCCCAGCATTTT.

As for this clone: The identical CDR3 is also encoded by other nucleotide sequences in the sample. The CDR3 sequence: CAWSGGRDQPQHF. In DNA, the CDR3 is TGTGCCTGGAGTGGTGGCAGGGATCAGCCCCAGCATTTT. The genes are TRBV30 and TRBJ1-5; D is possibly TRBD1 (5 bases). The CDR3 is 13 amino acids. Per germline, CDR1 GTSNPN and CDR2 SVGIG (reference sequence). V dropped 1 base and J dropped 5 bases, with 9 bases sitting between them.

This clone occurred once. The chain employs TRBV6-5 and TRBJ2-3; weak D call: TRBD2 (5 bases). Germline V gives CDR1 MNHEY, CDR2 SVGAGI. The CDR3 covers 14 residues. V gave up 5 bases and J gave up 6 bases, with 15 bases separating them. CDR3 sequence: CASSLGPTGDTQYF. CDR3 DNA sequence: TGTGCCAGCAGTCTCGGACCGACGGGGGATACGCAGTATTTT.

V usage is TRBV5-5 and J usage is TRBJ1-2, with D tentatively TRBD1 (5 bases). The CDR3 totals 14 residues. Per the germline V gene, CDR1 is SGHKS and CDR2 is YYEKEE (reference sequence). Trimming removed 2 bases from V and 7 bases from J, with 15 bases in between. The CDR3 spells CASSLDSRLAGYTF. CDR3 DNA: TGTGCCAGCAGCTTAGACAGCCGGTTGGCTGGCTACACCTTC.